This TCR beta chain was captured by sequencing in a study of molecular identifiers for immune sequencing clone quantification. Study-level results: Clones above 20 RNA copies held over 98% of effector molecules, under 1% in naive cells.

Points on this clonotype: The antigen remains unidentified.

CDR1 LNHDA and CDR2 SQIVND come from the germline V gene (reference sequence). This CDR3 has 15 residues. The V end was cut by 2 bases, the J end by 1 base, with 11 bases between. TCRdb passed the PCR reads through MiXCR, listing each CDR3 protein once. Among a few hundred thousand distinct CDR3 sequences listed, under 25% were seen once. Preparation of naive CD8 libraries involved roughly 18,000 to 1,100,000 sorted cells and 10%, 30% or 50% RNA. Based on a CD8+CD4-CCR7+CD45RA+ profile, naive CD8 T cells were sorted. The chain joins TRBV19 to TRBJ1-2; D not certain. The TCR originated in a human donor in good health. Some libraries in this study had Jurkat cell RNA spiked in. Sequencing was carried out using naive CD8+ T cells from blood, with Jurkat cell RNA spiked in. The subset here: FACS-sorted CD8+CD4-CCR7+CD45RA+ naive T cells. The CDR3 reads CASSISGDVNYGYTF. For the CDR3, the DNA is TGTGCCAGTAGTATATCTGGAGACGTTAACTATGGCTACACCTTC. Combining the CDR3 with reference TRBV19 and TRBJ1-2 gives the whole variable domain DGGITQSPKYLFRKEGQNVTLSCEQNLNHDAMYWYRQDPGQGLRLIYYSQIVNDFQKGDIAEGYSVSREKKESFPLTVTSAQKNPTAFYLCASSISGDVNYGYTFGSGTRLTVV.